This T cell receptor beta chain was recovered during a study of preoperative IRX-2 immunotherapy in early breast cancer. The germline CDR1 and CDR2 sequences are MNHGY and SAAAGT. This CDR3 has 13 residues. V lost 5 bases and J lost 6, with 14 bases in between. Clones were sequenced by immunoSEQ multiplex PCR, and TCRdb holds only the in-frame ones, with some missing. The sample gives around 25,000 clones, about 77% of which show up once; 2.2% is in the top ten. The treatment is: preoperative locoregional IRX-2 cytokine immunotherapy. Patients received preoperative, locoregional IRX-2 cytokine immunotherapy in a phase Ib study.

The sequencing here drew on lymph node tissue, taken before IRX-2 immunotherapy. The origin of this receptor is a human donor with breast cancer. The chain combines TRBV6-8 with TRBJ2-7, with D perhaps being TRBD1 or TRBD2 (6 bases each). DNA for the CDR3: TGTGCCAGCAGTCTCGGGGGCCCGGGCGAGCAGTACTTC. This sequence encodes CASSLGGPGEQYF.